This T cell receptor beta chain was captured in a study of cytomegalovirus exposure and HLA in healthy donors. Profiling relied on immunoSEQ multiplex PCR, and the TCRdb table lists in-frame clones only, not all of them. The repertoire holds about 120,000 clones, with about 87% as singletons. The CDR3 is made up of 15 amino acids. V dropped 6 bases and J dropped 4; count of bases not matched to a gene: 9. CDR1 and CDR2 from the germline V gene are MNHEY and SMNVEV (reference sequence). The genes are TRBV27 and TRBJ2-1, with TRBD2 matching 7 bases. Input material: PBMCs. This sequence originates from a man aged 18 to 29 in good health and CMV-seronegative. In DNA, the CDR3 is TGTGCCAGCAGAAGATCGGGACTACGGTACAATGAGCAGTTCTTC. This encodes CASRRSGLRYNEQFF.